Listed below are T cell receptor beta chains from one sample, sequenced in a study of T cell responses to AZD1222 COVID-19 vaccine. TCRdb keeps only in-frame clones here, not all; method: immunoSEQ multiplex PCR. The sample lists about 170,000 clones, 75% to 95% occurring once. Specimen: peripheral blood, collected on day 0 of AZD1222 vaccination. The receptors were sampled from an adult in good health. CDR3s include the opening cysteine and the closing phenylalanine or tryptophan. The D gene is left open where the match is weak. Not every row has a clone size; where given, it reads once, few, many or a size class.

>TRBV7-8|TRBJ2-7|TRBD1|few
CASSPGQVNEQYF
TGTGCCAGCAGCCCAGGACAGGTCAACGAGCAGTACTTC
>TRBV5-1|TRBJ2-2|TRBD2|.
CASSLSSGGTGELFF
TGCGCCAGCAGCTTGTCAAGCGGGGGCACCGGGGAGCTGTTTTTT
>TRBV5-1|TRBJ2-1|TRBD1|.
CASSLFTGVLQVEQFF
TGCGCCAGCAGCCTATTTACAGGGGTGTTACAGGTTGAGCAGTTCTTC
>TRBV3-1/TRBV3-2|TRBJ2-1|.|.
CASSLRSYNEQFF
TGTGCCAGCAGCCTCCGCTCCTACAATGAGCAGTTCTTC
>TRBV2|TRBJ1-1|.|once
CASSAGAGSANPEAFF
TGTGCCAGCAGTGCTGGGGCAGGGTCGGCGAACCCTGAAGCTTTCTTT
>TRBV18|TRBJ1-1|TRBD1|once
CASSRGQGAEAFF
TGTGCCAGCTCACGCGGACAGGGCGCTGAAGCTTTCTTT
>TRBV21-1|TRBJ2-7|.|.
CASSGLRGSYEQYF
TGTGCCAGCAGCGGACTCAGGGGATCCTACGAGCAGTACTTC
>TRBV30|TRBJ1-4|TRBD1|.
CAWGTGPTNEKLFF
TGTGCCTGGGGGACAGGGCCAACTAATGAAAAACTGTTTTTT
>TRBV11-3|TRBJ2-3|.|.
CASSLVEGGTQYF
TGTGCCAGCAGCTTAGTCGAGGGGGGTACGCAGTATTTT
>TRBV9|TRBJ2-5|TRBD2|.
CASSDIAGGPETQYF
TGTGCCAGCAGTGATATAGCGGGGGGGCCCGAGACCCAGTACTTC
>TRBV5-1|TRBJ1-2|.|.
CASSLLTGDYGYTF
TGCGCCAGCAGCTTGTTGACGGGGGACTATGGCTACACCTTC
>TRBV5-5|TRBJ1-2|.|few
CASSFSDNYGYTF
TGTGCCAGCAGCTTCTCGGATAACTATGGCTACACCTTC
>TRBV3-1/TRBV3-2|TRBJ2-7|TRBD2|.
CASSQASGGAYEQYF
TGTGCCAGCAGCCAAGCTAGCGGGGGGGCCTACGAGCAGTACTTC
>TRBV11-3|TRBJ2-2|.|.
CASSPLGPSNTGELFF
TGTGCCAGCAGCCCGTTAGGGCCCTCGAACACCGGGGAGCTGTTTTTT
>TRBV5-6|TRBJ2-3|TRBD1|.
CASSLWGTGTGGTDTQYF
TGTGCCAGCAGTCTTTGGGGTACCGGGACAGGGGGCACAGATACGCAGTATTTT
>TRBV19|TRBJ2-7|.|.
CASSIYGSSYEQYF
TGTGCCAGTAGTATATATGGGAGCTCCTACGAGCAGTACTTC
>TRBV7-3|TRBJ2-3|TRBD1|.
CASSPDRGGTDTQYF
TGTGCCAGCAGCCCAGACAGGGGGGGGACAGATACGCAGTATTTT
>TRBV6-5|TRBJ1-1|.|.
CASRLNTEAFF
TGTGCCAGCAGACTTAACACTGAAGCTTTCTTT
>TRBV4-3|TRBJ1-1|.|few
CASSQGGVQVNTEAFF
TGCGCCAGCAGCCAAGGGGGGGTCCAAGTGAACACTGAAGCTTTCTTT
>TRBV7-9|TRBJ1-2|TRBD1|once
CASSLTGTEGYTF
TGTGCCAGCAGCTTGACAGGGACGGAGGGCTACACCTTC